This T cell receptor beta chain was identified in a study of a mutant IDH1 vaccine in newly diagnosed glioma. Study-level information: With temozolomide cycles, or 4-6 weeks after radiotherapy alone, vaccination was started. Treated patients were roughly 62% male, approximately 38% female, mean age roughly 40 years. Previous care, which was radiotherapy, temozolomide, or both, most often involved both.

Generated by immunoSEQ multiplex PCR, the TCRdb table keeps only in-frame clones and is missing some. The data contain 60,000 or so clones, roughly 85% of them singletons. The CDR3 consists of 16 residues. Per the germline V gene, CDR1 is SGHRS and CDR2 is YFSETQ. Between the trimmed V and J ends, which lost 0 bases and 1 base, there was a span of 13 bases. Described time point: week 23, last vaccination. It was 300 ug of mutant IDH1 20-mer peptide that made up each vaccine dose, given with topical imiquimod. Overall study results and limits: Any relationship between pseudoprogression and changes in top peripheral T cell clonotypes seemed absent.

Only one count was recorded for this clone. As yet, its antigen is unknown. This chain uses TRBV5-1 with TRBJ2-5, with D unresolved. The clonotype originates from a young man with glioma. Source: PBMCs, taken from a glioma patient whose treatment included an IDH1 peptide vaccine. The CDR3 nucleotides read TGCGCCAGCAGCTTGGTTAAAGGGAAGGGCCAAGAGACCCAGTACTTC. Protein: CASSLVKGKGQETQYF.